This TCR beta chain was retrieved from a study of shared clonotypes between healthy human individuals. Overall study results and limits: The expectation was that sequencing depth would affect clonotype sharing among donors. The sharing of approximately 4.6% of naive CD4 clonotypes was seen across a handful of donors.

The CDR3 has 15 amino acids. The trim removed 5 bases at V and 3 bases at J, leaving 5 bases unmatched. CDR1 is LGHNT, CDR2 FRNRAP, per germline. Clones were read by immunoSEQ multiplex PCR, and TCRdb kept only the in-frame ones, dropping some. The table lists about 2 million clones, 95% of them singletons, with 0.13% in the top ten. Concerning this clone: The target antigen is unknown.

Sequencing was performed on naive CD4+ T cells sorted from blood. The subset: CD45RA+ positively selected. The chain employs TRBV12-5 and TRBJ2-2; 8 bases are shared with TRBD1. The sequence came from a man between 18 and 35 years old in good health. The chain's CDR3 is CASGPGQGYTGELFF. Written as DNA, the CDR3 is TGTGCTAGTGGTCCCGGACAGGGATACACCGGGGAGCTGTTTTTT.